A single sample gave rise to the 30 T cell receptor beta chains below, sequenced in a study of shared clonotypes between healthy human individuals. The method was immunoSEQ multiplex PCR; TCRdb's version includes in-frame clones alone and lacks a portion of them. The table includes about 1 million clones, 70% to 80% detected once. The sequencing input was memory CD4+ T cells sorted from blood. Subset of the sample: CD45RA-negative fraction. The source of these receptors is a man aged 18 to 30 in good health.

This clone was seen only a few times. This sequence joins TRBV11-3 and TRBJ2-1; D uncertain. V was shortened by 0 bases and J by 10 bases, with 10 bases between the two germline ends. The CDR3 length is 13 residues. Germline V gene lookup returns CDR1 SGHNT and CDR2 YENEEA. The DNA for the CDR3 is TGTGCCAGCAGCTTAGATAGGAGTAGAGAGCAGTTCTTC. Amino acids: CASSLDRSREQFF.

The chain is built from TRBV29-1 and TRBJ1-2; D call uncertain. The CDR3 consists of 12 residues. CDR1 and CDR2 (germline): SQVTM, ANQGSEA. Trimming cost V 7 bases and J 7 bases, with 16 bases left between them. DNA for the CDR3: TGCAGCGCTTTCAGGCCGCCTTTTGGCTACACCTTC. Translation: CSAFRPPFGYTF. The full variable domain, completed using reference TRBV29-1 and TRBJ1-2, is SAVISQKPSRDICQRGTSLTIQCQVDSQVTMMFWYRQQPGQSLTLIATANQGSEATYESGFVIDKFPISRPNLTFSTLTVSNMSPEDSSIYLCSAFRPPFGYTFGSGTRLTVV.

This clone was seen a few times. V is TRBV14 and J is TRBJ2-7; D may match TRBD1 or TRBD2 (5 bases each). V was cut by 1 base and J by 1 base, with 20 bases left in between. Germline values: CDR1 SGHDN, CDR2 FVKESK. CDR3 size: 18 residues. The CDR3 bases are TGTGCCAGCAGCCAAGTACTTGGGACCGACCGACAGTCCTACGAGCAGTACTTC. Amino acid sequence: CASSQVLGTDRQSYEQYF.

The chain is built from TRBV7-9 and TRBJ1-2; unclear D gene. CDR3 length equals 11 residues. V dropped 5 bases and J dropped 7 bases, with 8 bases sitting between them. Germline V gives CDR1 SEHNR, CDR2 FQNEAQ (reference sequence). The CDR3 loop is CASSPLSGYTF. Written as DNA, the CDR3 is TGTGCCAGCAGCCCTCTTTCTGGCTACACCTTC.

A few counts support this clone. The CDR3 DNA is TGTGCCAGCACTCCGATAGGGGACCAGCCCCAGCATTTT. Translation: CASTPIGDQPQHF. V gene TRBV6-1 combines with J gene TRBJ1-5, with D possibly being TRBD1 (5 bases). This CDR3 is built from 13 residues. The germline V gene encodes CDR1 MNHNS and CDR2 SASEGT. V shed 7 bases and J shed 7 bases, with 14 bases lying between them.

This chain joins TRBV6-6 and TRBJ2-7, with 8 bases fitting TRBD1. After removal of 4 bases from V and 3 bases from J, the junction contained 11 bases not matched to a gene. The CDR3 extends over 16 amino acids. Germline V gene sequence: CDR1 MNHNY, CDR2 SVGAGI (reference sequence). The CDR3 DNA is TGTGCCAGCAGTTTTCCCCAAGGACAGGGAGTCTACGAGCAGTACTTC. As protein: CASSFPQGQGVYEQYF.

This clone was recorded only once. Additional DNA sequences in this sample encode the identical CDR3. The chain joins TRBV6-6 to TRBJ2-7, with no clear D. Germline V gene data show CDR1 as MNHNY and CDR2 as SVGAGI (reference sequence). The CDR3 has 11 amino acids. V was pared by 5 bases and J by 3 bases, with 5 bases between. The CDR3 DNA sequence: TGTGCCAGCAGTCAGATCTACGAGCAGTACTTC. Translated, it gives CASSQIYEQYF.

This clone appeared once. The chain uses TRBV29-1 and TRBJ1-2; D is possibly TRBD1 (6 bases). This CDR3 region has 13 residues. Trimming removed 3 bases at V and 8 bases at J, with 16 bases between. Looked up from germline, CDR1 is SQVTM and CDR2 is ANQGSEA. CDR3 in amino acids: CSVESLVGQGYTF. CDR3 coding DNA: TGCAGCGTTGAGTCTCTGGTCGGACAGGGCTACACCTTC.

The V call is TRBV29-1, the J call TRBJ2-1, with D perhaps TRBD1 or TRBD2 (6 bases each). Germline lookup yields CDR1 SQVTM and CDR2 ANQGSEA. The CDR3 is 13 amino acids. Trimming cost V 4 bases and J 7 bases, with 14 bases left between them. In DNA form, the CDR3 reads TGCAGCGTTGTGGGGGGCGCGGGGAATGAGCAGTTCTTC. It translates to CSVVGGAGNEQFF.

The V call is TRBV4-3, the J call TRBJ1-4; D is unclear. The CDR3 spans 14 residues. Trimming took off 0 bases at V and 7 bases at J, with 9 bases between the two ends. In germline, CDR1 is LGHNA, CDR2 YSLEER. The CDR3 coding sequence is TGCGCCAGCAGCCAAGAGGGGATAGCTGAAAAACTGTTTTTT. Its protein is CASSQEGIAEKLFF.

This chain links TRBV6-5 with TRBJ1-2; no clear D. Trimming left V 2 bases short and J 6 bases short, with 16 bases between. The length of the CDR3 is 15 residues. Germline V gene sequence: CDR1 MNHEY, CDR2 SVGAGI. The CDR3 is CASSYGGTQVNGYTF. As DNA, the CDR3 is TGTGCCAGCAGTTACGGCGGTACTCAGGTTAATGGCTACACCTTC.

The chain is built from TRBV10-3 and TRBJ2-1, with D possibly being TRBD1 or TRBD2 (6 bases each). The CDR3 length is 15 residues. Germline V gene lookup returns CDR1 ENHRY and CDR2 SYGVKD. V was shortened by 2 bases and J by 4 bases, with 12 bases between the two germline ends. Here the CDR3 DNA reads TGTGCCATCAGTGAGATGTCGGGGGCATACAATGAGCAGTTCTTC. It codes for CAISEMSGAYNEQFF.

The V and J genes are TRBV6-5 and TRBJ2-7; TRBD2 agrees at 9 bases. CDR1 is MNHEY and CDR2 is SVGAGI in the germline V gene. This CDR3 is 13 amino acids long. Unmatched junction bases numbered 5, after V lost 9 bases and J lost 2 bases. The CDR3 bases are TGTGCCAGTGCCATAGCGGGAGCCTACGAGCAGTACTTC. Amino acids: CASAIAGAYEQYF.

The chain joins TRBV6-1 to TRBJ1-4; 9 bases map to TRBD1. This CDR3 comprises 14 residues. The junction had 6 bases not matched to a gene; V was cut back by 6 bases and J by 7 bases. The V gene's germline CDR1 is MNHNS and CDR2 SASEGT. The CDR3 DNA reads TGTGCCAGCAGGGAGGGGACAGGGCTTGAAAAACTGTTTTTT. Its protein is CASREGTGLEKLFF.

This sequence joins TRBV10-3 and TRBJ2-3; no definite D call. This CDR3 region has 13 residues. CDR1 and CDR2 from the germline V gene are ENHRY and SYGVKD. V gave up 10 bases and J gave up 7 bases, with 18 bases separating them. CDR3 residues: CATSLEGSHTQYF. The CDR3 DNA sequence: TGTGCCACGTCGTTAGAAGGCTCACATACGCAGTATTTT.

This clone appeared a single time. The rearrangement joins TRBV4-1 to TRBJ1-6; weak D call: TRBD1 (6 bases). Trimming pared 1 base from V and 0 bases from J, leaving 16 bases between. Germline CDR1 MGHRA, CDR2 YSYEKL. This CDR3 is built from 19 residues. This CDR3 is CASSQGRGMRGSYNSPLHF. CDR3 nucleotides: TGCGCCAGCAGCCAAGGCAGGGGTATGCGGGGCTCCTATAATTCACCCCTCCACTTT.

The V call is TRBV2, the J call TRBJ2-7; 9 positions match TRBD1. Germline CDR1 reads SNHLY; CDR2 reads FYNNEI. The CDR3 has 13 residues. V gave up 2 bases and J gave up 6 bases; unmatched junction bases: 2. The CDR3 region is CASSERTGAEQYF. The CDR3, as DNA: TGTGCCAGCAGTGAAAGGACAGGGGCCGAGCAGTACTTC.

The gene calls are TRBV18 and TRBJ1-1; D is uncertain. This CDR3 region has 17 residues. V was shortened by 1 base and J by 5 bases, with 20 bases between the two germline ends. Germline loops: CDR1 KGHSH, CDR2 LQKENI. CDR3 nucleotide sequence: TGTGCCAGCTCACCACAGAACGCGGGCCAGGCGAATACTGAAGCTTTCTTT. This encodes CASSPQNAGQANTEAFF.

The chain is built from TRBV7-2 and TRBJ1-2; no clear D. Between the trimmed V and J ends, which lost 5 bases and 0 bases, there was a span of 16 bases. This CDR3 is 16 amino acids long. Per the germline V gene, CDR1 is SGHTA and CDR2 is FQGNSA. CDR3 DNA: TGTGCCAGCAGCCCACTAGGTCAGTCAGCTAACTATGGCTACACCTTC. Amino acids: CASSPLGQSANYGYTF.

The chain carries TRBV5-8 and TRBJ2-7; no firm D call. Trimming removed 0 bases from V and 2 bases from J, with 18 bases in between. The CDR3 consists of 17 residues. Per the germline V gene, CDR1 is SGHTS and CDR2 is YDEGEE. CDR3 protein: CASSLAVKALRPYEQYF. The CDR3 DNA sequence: TGTGCCAGCAGCTTGGCCGTTAAAGCCTTGAGGCCCTACGAGCAGTACTTC. The complete variable domain, with remaining parts taken from reference TRBV5-8 and TRBJ2-7, reads EAGVTQSPTHLIKTRGQQATLRCSPISGHTSVYWYQQALGLGLQFLLWYDEGEERNRGNFPPRFSGRQFPNYSSELNVNALELEDSALYLCASSLAVKALRPYEQYFGPGTRLTVT.

This clone was counted between two and nine times. The chain uses TRBV27 and TRBJ1-2; D ambiguous. This CDR3 region has 14 residues. With 0 bases removed from V and 8 bases from J, the gap between germline ends came to 13 bases. The germline V gene encodes CDR1 MNHEY and CDR2 SMNVEV (reference sequence). The CDR3 sequence is CASSLSKALGGYTF. CDR3 DNA sequence: TGTGCCAGCAGTTTATCAAAGGCCCTTGGGGGCTACACCTTC.

V is TRBV18 and J is TRBJ2-1; unclear D gene. Trimming pared 3 bases from V and 6 bases from J, leaving 9 bases between. The CDR3 contains 13 residues. The germline V gene has CDR1 KGHSH and CDR2 LQKENI. The CDR3 coding sequence is TGTGCCAGCTCACCCGTACTAACCAATGAGCAGTTCTTC. Translating gives CASSPVLTNEQFF.

The V and J genes are TRBV14 and TRBJ1-1; no reliable D call. Germline lookup yields CDR1 SGHDN and CDR2 FVKESK. The CDR3 extends over 13 amino acids. The V end was cut by 1 base, the J end by 8 bases, with 11 bases between. CDR3 residues: CASSQGRVAEAFF. CDR3 sequence (DNA): TGTGCCAGCAGCCAAGGCCGGGTCGCAGAAGCTTTCTTT.

This clone was observed a single time. J is TRBJ1-3 and V is TRBV6-5, with unresolved D. V was shortened by 6 bases and J by 2 bases, with 11 bases between the two germline ends. The germline gives CDR1 MNHEY, CDR2 SVGAGI. The CDR3 length is 14 residues. The CDR3 is CASRSLRAGNTIYF. CDR3 nucleotides: TGTGCCAGCAGGTCCCTTAGGGCTGGAAACACCATATATTTT.

This sequence joins TRBV4-2 and TRBJ1-1; tentative D call: TRBD1 (5 bases). The CDR3 is made up of 15 amino acids. Germline-derived CDR1 and CDR2 are LGHNA and YNFKEQ. Trimming pared 2 bases from V and 1 base from J, leaving 11 bases between. CDR3 DNA: TGTGCCAGCAGCCAAAGAACCGGGGCGAACACTGAAGCTTTCTTT. It specifies CASSQRTGANTEAFF.

The genes are TRBV5-1 and TRBJ1-6, with D perhaps matching TRBD1 (5 bases). The V gene lost 4 bases and the J gene lost 5 bases, with 10 bases spanning the gap. The V gene's germline CDR1 is SGHRS and CDR2 YFSETQ. CDR3 size: 14 residues. Written as DNA, the CDR3 is TGCGCCAGCAGCGTCCAGGGAGATAATTCACCCCTCCACTTT. It yields the protein CASSVQGDNSPLHF.

This sequence joins TRBV5-1 and TRBJ2-3; weak D call: TRBD2 (6 bases). V shed 0 bases and J shed 1 base, with 12 bases lying between them. The CDR3 is made up of 16 amino acids. From germline, CDR1 is SGHRS and CDR2 YFSETQ. The CDR3 DNA reads TGCGCCAGCAGCTTGGGTCGCGGGGCCGGCACAGATACGCAGTATTTT. Protein product: CASSLGRGAGTDTQYF.

The chain recombines TRBV7-9 with TRBJ1-4; D not resolved. The ends were cut back, 0 bases at V and 0 bases at J, with 5 bases in the middle. The CDR3 sequence is 15 residues long. CDR1 and CDR2 (germline): SEHNR, FQNEAQ (reference sequence). CDR3 in amino acids: CASSLAAATNEKLFF. The CDR3 coding sequence is TGTGCCAGCAGCTTAGCAGCCGCAACTAATGAAAAACTGTTTTTT.

To note about this clone: Additional DNA sequences in this sample encode the identical CDR3. The V and J genes are TRBV25-1 and TRBJ1-1; 10 bases align to TRBD1. V was pared by 7 bases and J by 4 bases, with 3 bases of the junction left unmatched. There are 13 residues in the CDR3. Germline CDR1 and CDR2: MGHDK and SYGVNS. CDR3 amino acids: CASIRTGGTEAFF. Written as DNA, the CDR3 is TGTGCCAGCATTAGGACAGGGGGCACTGAAGCTTTCTTT.

To note about this clone: This same CDR3 is encoded by further DNA sequences in the sample. This chain connects TRBV7-2 to TRBJ1-3; TRBD1 matches 7 bases. CDR3 length: 16 amino acids. With V trimmed by 5 bases and J by 0 bases, 7 bases remained unmatched. CDR1 and CDR2 (germline): SGHTA, FQGNSA. DNA for the CDR3: TGTGCCAGCAGCGGTCGACAGGGCGGCTCTGGAAACACCATATATTTT. Encoded protein: CASSGRQGGSGNTIYF.